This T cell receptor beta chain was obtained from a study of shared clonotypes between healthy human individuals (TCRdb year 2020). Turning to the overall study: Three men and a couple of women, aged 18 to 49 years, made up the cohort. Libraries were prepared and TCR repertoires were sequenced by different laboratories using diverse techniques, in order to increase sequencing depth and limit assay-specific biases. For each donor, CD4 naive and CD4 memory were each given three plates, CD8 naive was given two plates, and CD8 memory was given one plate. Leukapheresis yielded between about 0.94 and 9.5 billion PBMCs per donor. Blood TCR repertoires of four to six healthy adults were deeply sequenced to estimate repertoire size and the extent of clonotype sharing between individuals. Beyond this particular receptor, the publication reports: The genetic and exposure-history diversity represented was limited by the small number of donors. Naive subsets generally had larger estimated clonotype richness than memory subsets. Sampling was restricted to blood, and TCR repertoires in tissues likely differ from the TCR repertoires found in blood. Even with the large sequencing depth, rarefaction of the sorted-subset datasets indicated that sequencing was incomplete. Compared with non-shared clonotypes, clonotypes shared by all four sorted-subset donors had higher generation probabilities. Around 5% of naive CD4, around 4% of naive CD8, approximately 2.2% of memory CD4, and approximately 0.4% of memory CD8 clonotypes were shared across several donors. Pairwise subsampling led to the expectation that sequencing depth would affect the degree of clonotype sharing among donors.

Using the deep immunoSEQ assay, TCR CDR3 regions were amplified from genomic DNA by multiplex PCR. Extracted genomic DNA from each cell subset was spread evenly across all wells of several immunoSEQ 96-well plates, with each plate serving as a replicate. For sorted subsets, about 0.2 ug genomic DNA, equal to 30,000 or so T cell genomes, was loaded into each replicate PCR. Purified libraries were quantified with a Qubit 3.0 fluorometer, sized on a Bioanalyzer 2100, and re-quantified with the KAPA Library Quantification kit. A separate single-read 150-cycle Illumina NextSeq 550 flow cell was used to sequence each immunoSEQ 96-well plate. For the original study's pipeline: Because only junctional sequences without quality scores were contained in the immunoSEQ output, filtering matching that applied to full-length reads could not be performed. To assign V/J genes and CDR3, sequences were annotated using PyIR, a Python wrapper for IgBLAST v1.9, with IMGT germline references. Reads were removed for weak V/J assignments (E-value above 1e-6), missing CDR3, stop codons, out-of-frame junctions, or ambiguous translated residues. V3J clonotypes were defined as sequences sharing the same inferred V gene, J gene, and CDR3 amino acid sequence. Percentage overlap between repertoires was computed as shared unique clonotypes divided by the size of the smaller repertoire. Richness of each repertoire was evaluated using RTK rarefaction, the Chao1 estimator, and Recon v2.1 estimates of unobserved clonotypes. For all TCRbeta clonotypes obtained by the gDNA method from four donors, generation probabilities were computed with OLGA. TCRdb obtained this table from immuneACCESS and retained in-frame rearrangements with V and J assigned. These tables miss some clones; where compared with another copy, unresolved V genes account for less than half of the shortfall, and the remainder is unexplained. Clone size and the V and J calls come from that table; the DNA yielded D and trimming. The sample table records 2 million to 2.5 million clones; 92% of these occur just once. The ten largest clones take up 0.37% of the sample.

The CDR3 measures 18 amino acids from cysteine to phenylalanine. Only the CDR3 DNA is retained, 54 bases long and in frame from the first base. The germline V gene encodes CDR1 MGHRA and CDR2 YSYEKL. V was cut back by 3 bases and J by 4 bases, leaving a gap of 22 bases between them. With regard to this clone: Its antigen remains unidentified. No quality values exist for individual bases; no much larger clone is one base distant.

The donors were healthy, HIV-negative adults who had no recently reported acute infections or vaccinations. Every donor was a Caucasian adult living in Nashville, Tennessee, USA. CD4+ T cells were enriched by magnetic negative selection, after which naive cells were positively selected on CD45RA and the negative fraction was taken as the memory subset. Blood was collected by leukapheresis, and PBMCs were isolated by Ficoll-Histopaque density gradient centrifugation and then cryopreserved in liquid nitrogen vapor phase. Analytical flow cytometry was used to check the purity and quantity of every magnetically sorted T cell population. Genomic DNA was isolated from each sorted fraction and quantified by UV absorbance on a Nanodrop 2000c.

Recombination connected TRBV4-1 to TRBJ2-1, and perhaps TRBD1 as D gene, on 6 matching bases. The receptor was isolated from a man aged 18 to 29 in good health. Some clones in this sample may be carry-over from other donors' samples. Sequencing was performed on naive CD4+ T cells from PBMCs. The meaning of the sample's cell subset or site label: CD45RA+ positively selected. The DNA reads TGCGCCAGCAGCCAGAGGACAGCCCGGGACGGTATTTACAATGAGCAGTTCTTC. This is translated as CASSQRTARDGIYNEQFF.